One and the same sample provided the 5 T cell receptor beta chains below, sequenced in a study of cytomegalovirus exposure and HLA in healthy donors. The PCR had 60 Vbeta and 13 Jbeta primers. Sequencing used immunoSEQ multiplex PCR; TCRdb keeps in-frame clones, though not all of them. The sample table sets out approximately 54,000 clones. The sequenced sample was PBMCs. These receptors were collected from a woman aged 40 to 55 in good health and CMV-seronegative.

The gene calls are TRBV30 and TRBJ1-2; 7 bases are a match to TRBD1. The CDR3 contains 14 residues. CDR1 is GTSNPN and CDR2 is SVGIG in the germline V gene (reference sequence). V lost 4 bases to trimming and J lost 6 bases; unmatched junction nucleotides: 11. The CDR3 region is CAWTGDSSADGYTF. The CDR3 DNA reads as TGTGCCTGGACCGGGGACAGCTCCGCGGATGGCTACACCTTC.

By frequency, this clone registers medium-sized. The chain carries TRBV2 and TRBJ2-1; 13 positions agree with TRBD2. There are 15 residues in the CDR3. Germline lookup yields CDR1 SNHLY and CDR2 FYNNEI. V was clipped by 10 bases and J by 0 bases; unmatched bases: 3. The CDR3 loop is CAIRTSGSSYNEQFF. CDR3 nucleotide sequence: TGTGCCATTAGGACTAGCGGGAGCTCCTACAATGAGCAGTTCTTC.

The rearrangement links TRBV4-1 to TRBJ1-2; unclear D gene. The V and J ends lost 0 bases and 8 bases respectively, with 19 bases between them. The length of the CDR3 is 16 residues. Germline V gene sequence: CDR1 MGHRA, CDR2 YSYEKL. CDR3 nucleotides: TGCGCCAGCAGCCAAGATGAGCCAGGCACGCCTAGCGGCTACACCTTC. It is translated as CASSQDEPGTPSGYTF.

The chain employs TRBV5-1 and TRBJ1-2; maybe TRBD1 (5 bases). Germline V lookup: CDR1 SGHRS, CDR2 YFSETQ. There are 13 residues in the CDR3. The V end was cut by 1 base, the J end by 6 bases, with 10 bases between. Here the CDR3 DNA reads TGCGCCAGCAGCTTGAGGCAGGGTGATGGCTACACCTTC. Residues: CASSLRQGDGYTF.

The chain couples TRBV5-8 to TRBJ2-5; 7 bases match TRBD1. The trim removed 1 base at V and 3 bases at J, leaving 3 bases unmatched. Germline CDR1 is SGHTS and CDR2 is YDEGEE. CDR3 length: 14 amino acids. This CDR3 reads CASSLIDREETQYF. DNA of the CDR3: TGTGCCAGCAGCTTGATAGACAGGGAAGAGACCCAGTACTTC.